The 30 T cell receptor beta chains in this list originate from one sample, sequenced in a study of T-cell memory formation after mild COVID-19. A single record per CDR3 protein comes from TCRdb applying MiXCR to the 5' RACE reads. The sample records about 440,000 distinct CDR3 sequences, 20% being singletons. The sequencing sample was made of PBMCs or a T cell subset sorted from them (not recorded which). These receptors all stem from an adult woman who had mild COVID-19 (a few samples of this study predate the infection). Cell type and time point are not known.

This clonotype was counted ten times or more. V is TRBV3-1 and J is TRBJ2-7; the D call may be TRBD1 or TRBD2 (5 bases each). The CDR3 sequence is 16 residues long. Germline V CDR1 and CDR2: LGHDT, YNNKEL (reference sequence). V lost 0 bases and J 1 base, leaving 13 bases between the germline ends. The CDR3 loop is CASSQDRDRPSYEQYF. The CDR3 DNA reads TGTGCCAGCAGCCAAGACCGGGACCGTCCTTCCTACGAGCAGTACTTC.

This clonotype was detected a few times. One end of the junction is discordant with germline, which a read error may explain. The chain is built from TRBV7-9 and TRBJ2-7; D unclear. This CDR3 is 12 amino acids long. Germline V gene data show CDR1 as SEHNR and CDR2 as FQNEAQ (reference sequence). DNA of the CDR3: TGTGCCGGCAGCCCGCGACCATACGAGCAGTACTTC. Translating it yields CAGSPRPYEQYF.

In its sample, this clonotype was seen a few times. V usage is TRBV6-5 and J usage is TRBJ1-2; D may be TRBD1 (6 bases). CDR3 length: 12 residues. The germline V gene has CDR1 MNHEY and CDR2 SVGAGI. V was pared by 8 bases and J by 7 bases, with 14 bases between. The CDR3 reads CASRNRVAGYTF. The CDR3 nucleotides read TGTGCCAGCCGAAACAGGGTTGCTGGCTACACCTTC.

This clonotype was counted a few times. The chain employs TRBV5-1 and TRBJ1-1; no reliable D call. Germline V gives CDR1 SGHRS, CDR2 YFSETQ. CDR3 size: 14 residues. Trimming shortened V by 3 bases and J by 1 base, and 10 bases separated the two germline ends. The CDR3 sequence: CASSSQAGNTEAFF. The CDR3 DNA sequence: TGCGCCAGCAGCTCCCAGGCAGGGAACACTGAAGCTTTCTTT.

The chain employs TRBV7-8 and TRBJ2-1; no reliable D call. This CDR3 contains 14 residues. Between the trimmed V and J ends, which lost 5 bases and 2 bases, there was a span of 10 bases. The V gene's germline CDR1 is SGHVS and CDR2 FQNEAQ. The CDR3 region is CASSPASPYNEQFF. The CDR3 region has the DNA TGTGCCAGCAGCCCTGCCTCCCCCTACAATGAGCAGTTCTTC.

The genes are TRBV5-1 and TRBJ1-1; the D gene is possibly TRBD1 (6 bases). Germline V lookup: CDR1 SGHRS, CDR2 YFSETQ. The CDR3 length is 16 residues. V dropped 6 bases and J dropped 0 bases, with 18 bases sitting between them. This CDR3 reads CASMGGGNTLNTEAFF. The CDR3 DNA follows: TGCGCCAGCATGGGAGGGGGAAACACGTTGAACACTGAAGCTTTCTTT.

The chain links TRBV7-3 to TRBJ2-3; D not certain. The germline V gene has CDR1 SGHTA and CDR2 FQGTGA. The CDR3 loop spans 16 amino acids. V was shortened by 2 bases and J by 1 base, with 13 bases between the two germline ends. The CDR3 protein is CASSLGIRARTDTQYF. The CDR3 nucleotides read TGTGCCAGCAGCTTAGGGATTCGGGCTCGCACAGATACGCAGTATTTT.

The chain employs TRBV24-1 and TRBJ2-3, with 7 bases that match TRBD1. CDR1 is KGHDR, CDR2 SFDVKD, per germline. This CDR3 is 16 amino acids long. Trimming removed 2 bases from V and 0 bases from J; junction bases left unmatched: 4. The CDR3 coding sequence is TGTGCCACCAGTGATTGGGGACAGACTAGCACAGATACGCAGTATTTT. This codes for CATSDWGQTSTDTQYF.

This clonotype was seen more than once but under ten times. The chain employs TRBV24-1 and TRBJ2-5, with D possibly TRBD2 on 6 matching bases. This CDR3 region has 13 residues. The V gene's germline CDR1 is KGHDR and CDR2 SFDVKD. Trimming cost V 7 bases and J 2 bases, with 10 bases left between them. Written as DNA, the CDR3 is TGTGCCACCAGAAGGGACTCACAAGAGACCCAGTACTTC. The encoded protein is CATRRDSQETQYF.

CDR3 sequence reads: CASSFATGLGVNNSPLHF. DNA for the CDR3: TGTGCCAGCAGTTTCGCCACCGGGTTGGGGGTTAATAATTCACCCCTCCACTTT. This sequence joins TRBV12-3 or TRBV12-4 and TRBJ1-6, with D perhaps TRBD1 (5 bases). Trimming removed 3 bases at V and 5 bases at J, with 20 bases between. The CDR3 length is 18 residues.

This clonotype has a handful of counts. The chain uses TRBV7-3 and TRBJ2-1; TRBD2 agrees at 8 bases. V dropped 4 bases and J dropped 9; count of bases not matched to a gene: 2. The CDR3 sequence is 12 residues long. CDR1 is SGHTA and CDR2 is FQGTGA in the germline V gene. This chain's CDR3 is CASSYSGSEQFF. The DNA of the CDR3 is TGTGCCAGCAGCTACAGCGGGAGTGAGCAGTTCTTC.

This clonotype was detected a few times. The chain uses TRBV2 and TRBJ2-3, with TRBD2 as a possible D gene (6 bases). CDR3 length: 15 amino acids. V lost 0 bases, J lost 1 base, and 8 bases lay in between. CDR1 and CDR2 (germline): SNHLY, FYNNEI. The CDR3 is CASSEAGTRTDTQYF. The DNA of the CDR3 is TGTGCCAGCAGTGAAGCGGGGACTCGCACAGATACGCAGTATTTT.

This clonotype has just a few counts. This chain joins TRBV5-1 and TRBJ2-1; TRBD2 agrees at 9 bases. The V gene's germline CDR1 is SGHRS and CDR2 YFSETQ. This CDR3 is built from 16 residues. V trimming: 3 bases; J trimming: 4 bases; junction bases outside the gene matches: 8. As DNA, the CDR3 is TGCGCCAGCAGCTGGACCTCGCTAGCGGGATACAATGAGCAGTTCTTC. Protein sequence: CASSWTSLAGYNEQFF.

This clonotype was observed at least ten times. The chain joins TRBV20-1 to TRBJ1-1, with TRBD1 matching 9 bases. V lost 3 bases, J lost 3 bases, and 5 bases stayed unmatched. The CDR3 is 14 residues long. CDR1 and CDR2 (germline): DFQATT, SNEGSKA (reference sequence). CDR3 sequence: CSARPGDRDTEAFF. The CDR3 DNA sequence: TGCAGTGCTAGGCCGGGGGACAGGGACACTGAAGCTTTCTTT.

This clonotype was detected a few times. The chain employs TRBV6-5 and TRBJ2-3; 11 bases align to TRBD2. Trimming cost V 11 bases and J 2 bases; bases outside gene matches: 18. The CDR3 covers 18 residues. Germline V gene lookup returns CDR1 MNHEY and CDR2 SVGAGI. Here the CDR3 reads CAPSRGLAGGCHTDTQYF. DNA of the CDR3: TGTGCCCCCTCCAGAGGACTAGCGGGCGGATGCCACACAGATACGCAGTATTTT.

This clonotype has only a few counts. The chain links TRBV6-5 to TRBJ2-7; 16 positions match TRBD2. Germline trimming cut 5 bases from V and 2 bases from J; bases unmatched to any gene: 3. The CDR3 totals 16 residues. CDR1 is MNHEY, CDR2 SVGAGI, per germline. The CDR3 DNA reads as TGTGCCAGCAGTGCGGGGACTAGCGGGGGGGCCTACGAGCAGTACTTC. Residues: CASSAGTSGGAYEQYF.

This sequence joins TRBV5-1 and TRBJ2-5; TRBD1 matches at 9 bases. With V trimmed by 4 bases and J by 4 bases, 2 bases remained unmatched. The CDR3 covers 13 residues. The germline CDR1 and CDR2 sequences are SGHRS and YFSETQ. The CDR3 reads CASSGTGRETQYF. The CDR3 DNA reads TGCGCCAGCAGCGGGACAGGGAGAGAGACCCAGTACTTC.

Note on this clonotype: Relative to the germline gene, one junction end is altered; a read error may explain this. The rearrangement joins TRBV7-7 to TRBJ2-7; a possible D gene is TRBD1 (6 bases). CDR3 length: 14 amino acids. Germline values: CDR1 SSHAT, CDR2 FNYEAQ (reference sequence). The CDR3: CASSPQGPLGEQYF. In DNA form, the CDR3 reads TGTGCTAGCAGCCCCCAGGGGCCCCTTGGCGAGCAGTACTTC.

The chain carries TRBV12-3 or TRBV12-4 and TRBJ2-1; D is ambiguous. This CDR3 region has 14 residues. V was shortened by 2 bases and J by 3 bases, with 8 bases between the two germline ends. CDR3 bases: TGTGCCAGCAGTTTAAGTCCTAGCTACAATGAGCAGTTCTTC. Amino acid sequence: CASSLSPSYNEQFF.

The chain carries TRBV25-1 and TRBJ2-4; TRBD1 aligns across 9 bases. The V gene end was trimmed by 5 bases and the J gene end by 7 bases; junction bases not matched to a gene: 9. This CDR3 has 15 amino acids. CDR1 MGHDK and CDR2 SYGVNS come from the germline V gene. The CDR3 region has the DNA TGTGCCAGCAGTATCCGGGACAGGGAATATAACATTCAGTACTTC. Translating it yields CASSIRDREYNIQYF.

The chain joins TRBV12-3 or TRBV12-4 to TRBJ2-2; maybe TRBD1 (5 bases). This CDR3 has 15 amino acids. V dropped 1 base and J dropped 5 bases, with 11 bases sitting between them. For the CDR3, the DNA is TGTGCCAGCAGTTTAGGGTGGGGCGTTACCGGGGAGCTGTTTTTT. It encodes CASSLGWGVTGELFF.

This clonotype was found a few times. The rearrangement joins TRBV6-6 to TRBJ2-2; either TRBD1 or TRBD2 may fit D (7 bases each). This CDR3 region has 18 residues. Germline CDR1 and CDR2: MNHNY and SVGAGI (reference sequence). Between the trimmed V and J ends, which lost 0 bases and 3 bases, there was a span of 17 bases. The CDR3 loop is CASSYSREGAGDTGELFF. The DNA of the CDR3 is TGTGCCAGCAGTTACTCGAGAGAGGGGGCGGGGGACACCGGGGAGCTGTTTTTT.

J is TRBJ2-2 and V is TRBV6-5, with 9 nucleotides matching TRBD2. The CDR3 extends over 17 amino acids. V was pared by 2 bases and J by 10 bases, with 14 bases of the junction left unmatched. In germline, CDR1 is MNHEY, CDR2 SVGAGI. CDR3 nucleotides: TGTGCCAGCAGTTACGGCCGCGGGGGGGCCAGATTGATGGAGCTGTTTTTT. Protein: CASSYGRGGARLMELFF.

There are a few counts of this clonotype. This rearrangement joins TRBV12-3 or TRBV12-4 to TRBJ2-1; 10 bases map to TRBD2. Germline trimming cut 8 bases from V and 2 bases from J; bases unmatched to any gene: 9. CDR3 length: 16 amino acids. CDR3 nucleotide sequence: TGTGCCAGCCGGGGTAGCGGGGGGCCGCCCTACAATGAGCAGTTCTTC. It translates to CASRGSGGPPYNEQFF.

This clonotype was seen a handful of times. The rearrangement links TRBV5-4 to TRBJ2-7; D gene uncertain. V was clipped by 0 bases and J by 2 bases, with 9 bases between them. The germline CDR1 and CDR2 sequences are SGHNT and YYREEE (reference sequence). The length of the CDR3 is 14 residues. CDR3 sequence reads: CASSLEAQTYEQYF. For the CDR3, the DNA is TGTGCCAGCAGCTTGGAGGCGCAAACCTACGAGCAGTACTTC.

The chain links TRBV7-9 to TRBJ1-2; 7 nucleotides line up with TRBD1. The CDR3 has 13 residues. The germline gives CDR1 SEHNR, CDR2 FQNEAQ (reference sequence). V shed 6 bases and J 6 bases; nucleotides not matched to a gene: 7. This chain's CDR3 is CASRVGGSHGYTF. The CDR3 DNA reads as TGTGCCAGCAGGGTAGGGGGCTCCCATGGCTACACCTTC.

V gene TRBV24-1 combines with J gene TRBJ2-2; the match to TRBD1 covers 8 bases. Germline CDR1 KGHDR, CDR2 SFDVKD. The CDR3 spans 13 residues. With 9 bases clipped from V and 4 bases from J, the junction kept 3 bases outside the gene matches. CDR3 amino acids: CATDRGPTGELFF. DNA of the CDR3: TGTGCCACCGACAGGGGACCCACCGGGGAGCTGTTTTTT.

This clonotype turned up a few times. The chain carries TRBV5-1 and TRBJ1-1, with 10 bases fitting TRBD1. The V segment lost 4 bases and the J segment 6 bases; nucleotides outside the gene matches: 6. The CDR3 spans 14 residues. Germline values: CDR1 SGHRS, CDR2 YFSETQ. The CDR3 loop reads CASSGGQGGPEAFF. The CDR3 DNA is TGCGCCAGCAGCGGCGGACAGGGGGGCCCTGAAGCTTTCTTT.

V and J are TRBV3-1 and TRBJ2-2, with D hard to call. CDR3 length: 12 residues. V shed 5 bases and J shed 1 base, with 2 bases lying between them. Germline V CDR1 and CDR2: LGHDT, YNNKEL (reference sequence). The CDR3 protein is CASSMNTGELFF. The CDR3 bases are TGTGCCAGCAGCATGAACACCGGGGAGCTGTTTTTT. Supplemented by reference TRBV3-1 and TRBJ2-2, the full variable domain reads DTAVSQTPKYLVTQMGNDKSIKCEQNLGHDTMYWYKQDSKKFLKIMFSYNNKELIINETVPNRFSPKSPDKAHLNLHINSLELGDSAVYFCASSMNTGELFFGEGSRLTVL.

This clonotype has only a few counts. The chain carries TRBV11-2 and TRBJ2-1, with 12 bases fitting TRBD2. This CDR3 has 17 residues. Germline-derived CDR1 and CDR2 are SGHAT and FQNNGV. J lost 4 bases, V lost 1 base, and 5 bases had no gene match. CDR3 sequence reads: CASSLGTSGGFYNEQFF. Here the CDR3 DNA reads TGTGCCAGCAGCTTAGGCACTAGCGGGGGGTTTTACAATGAGCAGTTCTTC.